The source of this T cell receptor (beta chain) is a study of blood T cell repertoires in COVID-19. The CDR3 consists of 10 residues. Germline assignment: CDR1 DFQATT and CDR2 SNEGSKA (reference sequence). V lost 6 bases to trimming and J lost 2 bases, with 5 bases between them. Seattle patients were enrolled while actively infected and followed longitudinally. TCRdb keeps only in-frame clones here, not all; method: immunoSEQ multiplex PCR. The repertoire holds roughly 180,000 clones, with 75% to 85% as singletons. The chain combines TRBV20-1 with TRBJ2-7; the D is unclear. The sequencing sample was made of peripheral blood. This clonotype was sampled from a woman aged 55 to 70 with COVID-19, enrolled during active disease. Here the CDR3 reads CSARTYEQYF. The CDR3 region has the DNA TGCAGTGCGCGGACCTACGAGCAGTACTTC.